This paragraph covers one TCR beta chain sequence. Its antigen remains unknown. A much larger clone is a single base away; this may be a read error. Germline CDR1 reads MDHEN; CDR2 reads SYDVKM. This CDR3 has 11 residues. Amplification of TCR alpha and beta CDR3 regions from RNA used iRepertoire nested multiplex PCR. Input was roughly 85-450 ng of tissue mRNA or PBMC total RNA. A single record per CDR3 protein comes from TCRdb applying MiXCR to the multiplex PCR reads. The repertoire holds more than 350,000 distinct CDR3 sequences, less than 50% seen once, with around 13% in the top ten. This sample is part of a study of glioma-infiltrating T cells. Whole-study findings and limits: Shared blood CDR3 signature motifs marked patients with low tissue-blood divergence.

The sample was glioma tissue, nonneoplastic brain tissue, or PBMCs (not recorded which). The chain couples TRBV28 to TRBJ1-1, with unresolved D. The source of this sequence is a human donor with low-grade glioma or glioblastoma, undergoing nonglioma brain surgery, or in good health (not recorded which). Written as DNA, the CDR3 is TGTGCCAGCAGTTCTTTACTTGAAGCTTCCTTT. It translates to CASSSLLEASF.